What follows are 24 T cell receptor beta chains derived from one specimen sequenced in a study of blood T cell repertoires in COVID-19. TCRdb's copy holds only in-frame clones and misses some; the assay was immunoSEQ multiplex PCR. Of 30,000 to 40,000 clones listed, 80% to 90% are singletons. Specimen: peripheral blood. These TCRs come from a woman of 80 years or more with active or convalescent COVID-19.

The CDR3 region is CASRWLLANTEAFF. In DNA form, the CDR3 reads TGTGCCAGCAGGTGGTTACTTGCCAACACTGAAGCTTTCTTT. The V call is TRBV6-5, the J call TRBJ1-1, with D hard to call. The germline V and J ends were trimmed by 6 bases and 2 bases, with 13 bases remaining between them. The CDR3 is 14 amino acids. CDR1 and CDR2 (germline): MNHEY, SVGAGI.

This chain uses TRBV5-1 with TRBJ2-1; 13 nucleotides line up with TRBD2. There are 14 residues in the CDR3. The V gene end was trimmed by 3 bases and the J gene end by 10 bases; junction bases not matched to a gene: 4. Germline CDR1 reads SGHRS; CDR2 reads YFSETQ. As DNA, the CDR3 is TGCGCCAGCAGCTCCCAACTAGCGGGAGGGGAGCAGTTCTTC. This sequence encodes CASSSQLAGGEQFF.

Here the CDR3 reads CAIRLAGEDEQYF. The CDR3 DNA sequence: TGTGCCATTCGACTAGCGGGAGAGGACGAGCAGTACTTC. J is TRBJ2-7 and V is TRBV10-3; TRBD2 aligns across 12 bases. V trimming: 9 bases; J trimming: 5 bases; junction bases outside the gene matches: 5. CDR1 is ENHRY and CDR2 is SYGVKD in the germline V gene. This CDR3 is built from 13 residues.

The chain uses TRBV3-1 (or the pseudogene TRBV3-2) and TRBJ2-3; 7 nucleotides match TRBD2. Trimming at V came to 2 bases and at J to 2 bases, leaving 10 bases not matched to a gene. The germline CDR1 and CDR2 sequences are LGHDT and YNNKEL (reference sequence). CDR3 length: 17 residues. The CDR3 nucleotides are TGTGCCAGCAGCCAACCCCCCGTAGCGGGTCCCACAGATACGCAGTATTTT. Translating it yields CASSQPPVAGPTDTQYF.

This clone was counted a few times. The chain employs TRBV24-1 and TRBJ2-1, with TRBD1 as a possible D gene (5 bases). The CDR3 totals 14 residues. Germline CDR1 KGHDR, CDR2 SFDVKD. The germline V and J ends were trimmed by 5 bases and 9 bases, with 16 bases remaining between them. The CDR3 loop reads CATSGSGSMGEQFF. The DNA for the CDR3 is TGTGCCACCAGTGGTTCAGGGTCGATGGGTGAGCAGTTCTTC.

This chain's CDR3 is CASSIRLAGVGNEQFF. The CDR3 DNA sequence: TGTGCCAGTAGTATCCGGCTAGCGGGAGTCGGCAATGAGCAGTTCTTC. V usage is TRBV19 and J usage is TRBJ2-1; TRBD2 agrees at 10 bases. The CDR3 spans 16 residues. The V and J ends lost 3 bases and 6 bases, in that order; junction bases with no gene match: 8. CDR1 and CDR2 (germline): LNHDA, SQIVND (reference sequence). Drawing the rest from reference TRBV19 and TRBJ2-1, the complete variable domain is DGGITQSPKYLFRKEGQNVTLSCEQNLNHDAMYWYRQDPGQGLRLIYYSQIVNDFQKGDIAEGYSVSREKKESFPLTVTSAQKNPTAFYLCASSIRLAGVGNEQFFGPGTRLTVL.

This chain links TRBV9 with TRBJ1-1; D may be TRBD1 (5 bases). CDR3 length: 16 residues. Germline V lookup: CDR1 SGDLS, CDR2 YYNGEE. V was shortened by 4 bases and J by 1 base, with 17 bases between the two germline ends. CDR3 coding DNA: TGTGCCAGCAGCCCTCGCCGACAGCCTGAGAACACTGAAGCTTTCTTT. It encodes CASSPRRQPENTEAFF.

The chain links TRBV24-1 to TRBJ1-5; D not resolved. This CDR3 has 13 residues. Germline assignment: CDR1 KGHDR and CDR2 SFDVKD. Trimming took 2 bases from V and 4 from J, leaving 5 bases between them. The CDR3 region has the DNA TGTGCCACCAGTGATTACCGGAATCAGCCCCAGCATTTT. Its protein product is CATSDYRNQPQHF.

The chain has TRBV2 and TRBJ1-1; 11 positions agree with TRBD1. Germline assignment: CDR1 SNHLY and CDR2 FYNNEI. V dropped 6 bases and J dropped 5; count of bases not matched to a gene: 5. The CDR3 loop spans 14 amino acids. The CDR3 sequence: CASRGTGGKTEAFF. CDR3 sequence (DNA): TGTGCCAGCAGGGGGACAGGGGGTAAGACTGAAGCTTTCTTT.

The J gene is TRBJ2-1, the V gene TRBV7-8, with 9 bases that match TRBD1. This CDR3 is built from 16 residues. Germline V gene lookup returns CDR1 SGHVS and CDR2 FQNEAQ. Trimming at V came to 0 bases and at J to 7 bases, leaving 7 bases not matched to a gene. The CDR3 reads CASSLAPGTGRNEQFF. CDR3 sequence (DNA): TGTGCCAGCAGCTTAGCGCCCGGGACAGGGAGGAATGAGCAGTTCTTC.

The chain is built from TRBV9 and TRBJ2-5; 9 bases match TRBD1. CDR1 SGDLS and CDR2 YYNGEE come from the germline V gene. With 3 bases clipped from V and 0 bases from J, the junction kept 12 bases outside the gene matches. The CDR3 extends over 18 amino acids. CDR3 region: CASSAVPGQGPNQETQYF. The CDR3 DNA follows: TGTGCCAGCAGCGCCGTCCCGGGACAGGGTCCCAACCAAGAGACCCAGTACTTC.

The chain is built from TRBV10-3 and TRBJ2-1; TRBD1 agrees at 7 bases. The CDR3 totals 12 residues. Germline V gives CDR1 ENHRY, CDR2 SYGVKD. Trimming removed 3 bases from V and 14 bases from J; junction bases left unmatched: 7. This CDR3 is CAISEGTASEFF. CDR3 DNA sequence: TGTGCCATCAGTGAAGGGACAGCCTCGGAGTTCTTC.

Here the CDR3 reads CASNRQGAGNSPLHF. The CDR3 DNA follows: TGTGCCAGCAACAGGCAGGGGGCAGGGAATTCACCCCTCCACTTT. The chain has TRBV7-2 and TRBJ1-6; 8 bases match TRBD1. The CDR3 has 15 residues. The V and J ends lost 7 bases and 7 bases, in that order; junction bases with no gene match: 9. CDR1 and CDR2 from the germline V gene are SGHTA and FQGNSA. The whole variable domain, filled in from reference TRBV7-2 and TRBJ1-6, reads GAGVSQSPSNKVTEKGKDVELRCDPISGHTALYWYRQSLGQGLEFLIYFQGNSAPDKSGLPSDRFSAERTGGSVSTLTIQRTQQEDSAVYLCASNRQGAGNSPLHFGNGTRLTVT.

The chain carries TRBV29-1 and TRBJ1-2; TRBD1 agrees at 8 bases. Per germline, CDR1 SQVTM and CDR2 ANQGSEA. The CDR3 covers 13 residues. V lost 0 bases, J lost 9 bases, and 6 bases stayed unmatched. The CDR3 region is CSVEDRGPARYTF. The CDR3 DNA follows: TGCAGCGTTGAAGACAGGGGGCCTGCACGCTACACCTTC.

The chain combines TRBV19 with TRBJ1-2, with a weak D call TRBD1 (5 bases). Trimming left V 7 bases short and J 6 bases short, with 21 bases between. Germline V gene lookup returns CDR1 LNHDA and CDR2 SQIVND (reference sequence). CDR3 length equals 15 residues. CDR3 in amino acids: CASTPRRGTEDGYTF. Written as DNA, the CDR3 is TGTGCCAGTACCCCTCGGAGGGGAACCGAAGATGGCTACACCTTC.

The chain couples TRBV2 to TRBJ2-5; 7 positions agree with TRBD2. With 4 bases clipped from V and 5 bases from J, the junction kept 4 bases outside the gene matches. Germline assignment: CDR1 SNHLY and CDR2 FYNNEI. The CDR3 has 13 amino acids. DNA for the CDR3: TGTGCCAGCAGTGTGAGGGAGGGGGAGACCCAGTACTTC. Encoded protein: CASSVREGETQYF.

The rearrangement links TRBV4-2 to TRBJ2-7, with TRBD1 matching 8 bases. The CDR3 runs to 15 residues. V gave up 1 base and J gave up 3 bases; unmatched junction bases: 5. CDR1 and CDR2 (germline): LGHNA, YNFKEQ. CDR3 sequence reads: CASSQAGGGNYEQYF. Written as DNA, the CDR3 is TGTGCCAGCAGCCAAGCAGGGGGCGGTAACTACGAGCAGTACTTC.

J is TRBJ1-2 and V is TRBV7-8; D might be TRBD1 (5 bases). The CDR3 spans 13 residues. The germline gives CDR1 SGHVS, CDR2 FQNEAQ. Trimming took off 1 base at V and 8 bases at J, with 11 bases between the two ends. The DNA of the CDR3 is TGTGCCAGCAGCTTAGGGACACCGAAAGGCTACACCTTC. It is translated as CASSLGTPKGYTF.

V usage is TRBV2 and J usage is TRBJ1-5; tentative D call: TRBD1 (5 bases). V gave up 6 bases and J gave up 2 bases, with 8 bases separating them. The germline gives CDR1 SNHLY, CDR2 FYNNEI. This CDR3 spans 13 amino acids. The CDR3 DNA follows: TGTGCCAGCAGAGACAGCGGCAATCAGCCCCAGCATTTT. It yields the protein CASRDSGNQPQHF. The variable domain in full, with the rest retrieved from reference TRBV2 and TRBJ1-5, is EPEVTQTPSHQVTQMGQEVILRCVPISNHLYFYWYRQILGQKVEFLVSFYNNEISEKSEIFDDQFSVERPDGSNFTLKIRSTKLEDSAMYFCASRDSGNQPQHFGDGTRLSIL.

This clone was counted a few times. The V call is TRBV7-2, the J call TRBJ1-5; D not resolved. CDR3 length: 13 residues. Germline CDR1 and CDR2: SGHTA and FQGNSA. Trimming pared 3 bases from V and 8 bases from J, leaving 11 bases between. This chain's CDR3 is CASSLNYGEPQHF. For the CDR3, the DNA is TGTGCCAGCAGCTTGAATTACGGGGAGCCCCAGCATTTT.

In its sample, this clone was seen a few times. The chain uses TRBV6-5 and TRBJ2-7; TRBD1 matches at 9 bases. Germline values: CDR1 MNHEY, CDR2 SVGAGI. Unmatched junction bases numbered 2, after V lost 0 bases and J lost 2 bases. This CDR3 has 15 residues. This chain's CDR3 is CASSYSGDRAYEQYF. The CDR3 DNA is TGTGCCAGCAGTTACTCGGGGGACAGGGCCTACGAGCAGTACTTC.

The J gene is TRBJ2-1, the V gene TRBV7-3, with TRBD1 identical over 8 bases. V trimming: 3 bases; J trimming: 7 bases; junction bases outside the gene matches: 2. CDR3 length: 13 residues. The germline V gene has CDR1 SGHTA and CDR2 FQGTGA. This CDR3 reads CASSFTGGNEQFF. DNA of the CDR3: TGTGCCAGCAGCTTCACAGGGGGTAATGAGCAGTTCTTC.

The rearrangement links TRBV11-2 to TRBJ1-2; 11 bases are shared with TRBD1. Trimming at V came to 3 bases and at J to 5 bases, leaving 8 bases not matched to a gene. Germline CDR1 is SGHAT and CDR2 is FQNNGV. This CDR3 spans 16 amino acids. This CDR3 reads CASSFRTGGVGYGYTF. The DNA for the CDR3 is TGTGCCAGCAGCTTTCGGACAGGGGGCGTCGGGTATGGCTACACCTTC. Using reference TRBV11-2 and TRBJ1-2 for the parts outside the CDR3, the full variable domain is EAGVAQSPRYKIIEKRQSVAFWCNPISGHATLYWYQQILGQGPKLLIQFQNNGVVDDSQLPKDRFSAERLKGVDSTLKIQPAKLEDSAVYLCASSFRTGGVGYGYTFGSGTRLTVV.

This clone turned up a few times. CDR3 sequence (DNA): TGTGCCAGCAGCTTGCTAGCGGGGGGGTTGGGTGAGCAGTTCTTC. It encodes CASSLLAGGLGEQFF. The chain has TRBV7-7 and TRBJ2-1; 12 bases align to TRBD2. With V trimmed by 3 bases and J by 9 bases, 6 bases remained unmatched. Germline loops: CDR1 SSHAT, CDR2 FNYEAQ (reference sequence). This CDR3 region has 15 residues.